This TCR beta chain was captured by sequencing in a study of Ad26.COV2.S vaccination and SARS-CoV-2 variants. Profiled with immunoSEQ multiplex PCR; TCRdb holds only in-frame clones, not every one. The sample records roughly 400,000 clones, less than 95% being singletons. After removal of 2 bases from V and 1 base from J, the junction contained 5 bases not matched to a gene. Per germline, CDR1 SGHTA and CDR2 FQGNSA. The CDR3 is 16 amino acids. The treatment denotes: some 20 received Ad26.COV2.S at low or high dose, single or two shots; five or six received placebo; per-sample allocation not given. Specimens were obtained on day 63 following the first vaccine or placebo injection.

Sequences were derived from peripheral blood, sampled in a trial of Ad26.COV2.S vaccine versus placebo. The chain recombines TRBV7-2 with TRBJ2-5; 9 bases fit TRBD2. The clonotype originates from a person aged 18-60 years who received the Ad26.COV2.S COVID-19 vaccine or a placebo. CDR3 sequence reads: CASSLTLTSGQETQYF. CDR3 in DNA: TGTGCCAGCAGCTTAACTCTGACTAGCGGCCAAGAGACCCAGTACTTC.